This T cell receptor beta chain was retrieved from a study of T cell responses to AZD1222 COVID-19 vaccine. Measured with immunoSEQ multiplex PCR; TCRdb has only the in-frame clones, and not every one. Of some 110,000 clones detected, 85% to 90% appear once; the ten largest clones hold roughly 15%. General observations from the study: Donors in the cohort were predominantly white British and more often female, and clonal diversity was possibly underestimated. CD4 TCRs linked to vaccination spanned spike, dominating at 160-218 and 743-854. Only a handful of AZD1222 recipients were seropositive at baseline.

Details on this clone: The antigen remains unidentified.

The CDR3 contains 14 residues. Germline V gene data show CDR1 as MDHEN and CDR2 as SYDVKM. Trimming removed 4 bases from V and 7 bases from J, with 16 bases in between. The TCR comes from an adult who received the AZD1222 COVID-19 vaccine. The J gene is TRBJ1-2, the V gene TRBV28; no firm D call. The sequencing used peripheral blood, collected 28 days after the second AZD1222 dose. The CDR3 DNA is TGTGCCAGCAGTTCTGACGCCAGAGTCGGTGGCTACACCTTC. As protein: CASSSDARVGGYTF.